The next 14 T cell receptor beta chains were all read from a single sample in a study of T cell repertoires in cytomegalovirus infection. TCRdb itself ran the reads through MiXCR, one entry per CDR3 protein. The sample lists 40,000 to 55,000 distinct CDR3 sequences, around 23% occurring once. Their antigen targets remain unknown. The material sequenced was CD8+ T cells from cultured PBMCs, taken from culture after CMV antigen stimulation. These receptors all stem from a human donor in good health (CMV status not recorded). Some clones in this sample may be carry-over from other donors' samples.

This clonotype was found a few times. The chain recombines TRBV6-2 or TRBV6-3 with TRBJ2-5; the D gene is possibly TRBD1 (6 bases). Trimming pared 6 bases from V and 0 bases from J, leaving 14 bases between. CDR1 and CDR2 from the germline V gene are MNHEY and SVGEGT. This CDR3 has 15 residues. CDR3 sequence reads: CASRPRDTYQETQYF. The CDR3 region has the DNA TGTGCCAGCAGACCCCGGGACACCTACCAAGAGACCCAGTACTTC.

This clonotype was found a few times. V usage is TRBV6-5 and J usage is TRBJ2-1; D gene uncertain. Germline loops: CDR1 MNHEY, CDR2 SVGAGI. The CDR3 spans 12 residues. The V end was cut by 0 bases, the J end by 6 bases, with 3 bases between. The CDR3 region has the DNA TGTGCCAGCAGTTACTCACCCAATGAGCAGTTCTTC. It codes for CASSYSPNEQFF.

The V call is TRBV28, the J call TRBJ2-7; TRBD2 matches 7 bases. CDR3 length: 14 residues. The V gene's germline CDR1 is MDHEN and CDR2 SYDVKM. V lost 2 bases, J lost 2 bases, and 3 bases stayed unmatched. CDR3 region: CASSLSGTPYEQYF. The CDR3 DNA sequence: TGTGCCAGCAGTTTAAGCGGGACTCCCTACGAGCAGTACTTC.

This clonotype was observed a few times. The chain uses TRBV7-8 and TRBJ1-2, with D tentatively TRBD1 (5 bases). The CDR3 is 14 residues long. Between the trimmed V and J ends, which lost 5 bases and 3 bases, there was a span of 13 bases. CDR1 is SGHVS and CDR2 is FQNEAQ in the germline V gene. The CDR3 nucleotides are TGTGCCAGCAGCCGTCTGGGGGGGGACTATGGCTACACCTTC. Protein: CASSRLGGDYGYTF.

This chain links TRBV7-8 with TRBJ2-1; D gene uncertain. Per the germline V gene, CDR1 is SGHVS and CDR2 is FQNEAQ. Deletions cut 2 bases from V and 10 bases from J, with 24 bases between. CDR3 size: 17 residues. The CDR3, as DNA: TGTGCCAGCAGCTTAACACCCCTCGCCTCATCCCTTCGAGAGCAGTTCTTC. This translates into CASSLTPLASSLREQFF.

The CDR3, as DNA: TGTGCCACTGGGACAGGAACCTACGAGCAGTACTTC. It specifies CATGTGTYEQYF. This chain connects TRBV2 to TRBJ2-7; 8 bases are shared with TRBD1. There are 12 residues in the CDR3. The ends lost 10 bases at V and 2 bases at J; junction bases unmatched: 4. Germline assignment: CDR1 SNHLY and CDR2 FYNNEI. The whole variable domain, filled in from reference TRBV2 and TRBJ2-7, reads EPEVTQTPSHQVTQMGQEVILRCVPISNHLYFYWYRQILGQKVEFLVSFYNNEISEKSEIFDDQFSVERPDGSNFTLKIRSTKLEDSAMYFCATGTGTYEQYFGPGTRLTVT.

V usage is TRBV7-8 and J usage is TRBJ2-1, with D unclear. Germline assignment: CDR1 SGHVS and CDR2 FQNEAQ. The ends were cut back, 5 bases at V and 6 bases at J, with 11 bases in the middle. This CDR3 comprises 13 residues. Here the CDR3 reads CASSPYGANEQFF. In DNA form, the CDR3 reads TGTGCCAGCAGCCCCTACGGTGCCAATGAGCAGTTCTTC.

This clonotype turned up a few times. The chain couples TRBV7-6 to TRBJ2-2, with 10 bases identical to TRBD2. With V trimmed by 5 bases and J by 6 bases, 12 bases remained unmatched. This CDR3 is 17 amino acids long. In germline, CDR1 is SGHVS, CDR2 FNYEAQ. The chain's CDR3 is CASSLLAGGGRSGELFF. The CDR3 DNA follows: TGTGCCAGCAGCCTCTTAGCGGGGGGAGGAAGGTCCGGGGAGCTGTTTTTT.

This sequence joins TRBV7-8 and TRBJ2-7; D not resolved. Trimming pared 1 base from V and 6 bases from J, leaving 13 bases between. CDR1 is SGHVS, CDR2 FQNEAQ, per germline. The CDR3 is 14 amino acids. The CDR3 loop reads CASSLEGGWSEQYF. The DNA of the CDR3 is TGTGCCAGCAGCTTAGAGGGCGGTTGGAGCGAGCAGTACTTC.

This sequence joins TRBV7-9 and TRBJ1-1, with unresolved D. V shed 6 bases and J shed 2 bases, with 13 bases lying between them. Germline assignment: CDR1 SEHNR and CDR2 FQNEAQ (reference sequence). There are 14 residues in the CDR3. This chain's CDR3 is CASSPGGVNTEAFF. CDR3 DNA: TGTGCCAGCAGTCCGGGCGGGGTTAACACTGAAGCTTTCTTT. The variable domain in full, with the rest retrieved from reference TRBV7-9 and TRBJ1-1, is DTGVSQNPRHKITKRGQNVTFRCDPISEHNRLYWYRQTLGQGPEFLTYFQNEAQLEKSRLLSDRFSAERPKGSFSTLEIQRTEQGDSAMYLCASSPGGVNTEAFFGQGTRLTVV.

This clonotype was observed a few times. The chain couples TRBV7-8 to TRBJ2-5, with D perhaps matching TRBD1 (7 bases). Trimming left V 2 bases short and J 3 bases short, with 16 bases between. Germline lookup yields CDR1 SGHVS and CDR2 FQNEAQ. CDR3 length: 16 amino acids. Written as DNA, the CDR3 is TGTGCCAGCAGCTTATGGTTTGGCGGGACAGAAGAGACCCAGTACTTC. This gives the protein CASSLWFGGTEETQYF.

V and J are TRBV7-9 and TRBJ2-3; 10 bases agree with TRBD2. The germline V gene encodes CDR1 SEHNR and CDR2 FQNEAQ (reference sequence). This CDR3 is built from 17 residues. Unmatched junction bases numbered 13, after V lost 4 bases and J lost 6 bases. CDR3 DNA: TGTGCCAGCAGCTCAGATAGCGGGGGGCCACGCGCTGATACGCAGTATTTT. Protein sequence: CASSSDSGGPRADTQYF.

The J gene is TRBJ1-2, the V gene TRBV27, with D unclear. Looked up from germline, CDR1 is MNHEY and CDR2 is SMNVEV (reference sequence). This CDR3 contains 13 residues. V was shortened by 0 bases and J by 3 bases, with 5 bases between the two germline ends. In DNA, the CDR3 is TGTGCCAGCAGTTTATCTGGTTACTATGGCTACACCTTC. This gives the protein CASSLSGYYGYTF.

This clonotype was found many times. V is TRBV7-2 and J is TRBJ2-7; 8 bases agree with TRBD1. This CDR3 region has 16 residues. The junction had 10 bases not matched to a gene; V was cut back by 4 bases and J by 2 bases. The V gene's germline CDR1 is SGHTA and CDR2 FQGNSA. CDR3 in amino acids: CASSYYRDRITYEQYF. CDR3 in DNA: TGTGCCAGCAGCTACTACCGGGACAGGATTACCTACGAGCAGTACTTC.